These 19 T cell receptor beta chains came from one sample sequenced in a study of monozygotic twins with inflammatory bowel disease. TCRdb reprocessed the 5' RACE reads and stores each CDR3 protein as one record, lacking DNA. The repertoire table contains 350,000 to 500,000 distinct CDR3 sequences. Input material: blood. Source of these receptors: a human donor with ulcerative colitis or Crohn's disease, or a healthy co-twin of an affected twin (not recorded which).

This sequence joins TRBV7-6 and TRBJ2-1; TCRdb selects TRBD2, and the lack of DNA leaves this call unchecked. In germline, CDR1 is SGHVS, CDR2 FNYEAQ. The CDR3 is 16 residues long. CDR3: CASSPWTSGRYNEQFF.

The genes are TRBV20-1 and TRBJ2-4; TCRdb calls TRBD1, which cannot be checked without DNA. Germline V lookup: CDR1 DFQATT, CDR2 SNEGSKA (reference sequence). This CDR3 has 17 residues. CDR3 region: CSARVPGQVLAKNIQYF.

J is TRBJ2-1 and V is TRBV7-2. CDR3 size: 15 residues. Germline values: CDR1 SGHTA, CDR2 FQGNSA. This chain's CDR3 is CASSLGETLGVEQFF.

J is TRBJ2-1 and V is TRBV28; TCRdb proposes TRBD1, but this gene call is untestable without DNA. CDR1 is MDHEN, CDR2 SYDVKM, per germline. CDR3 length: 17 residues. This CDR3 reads CASSTRRDLSSYNEQFF.

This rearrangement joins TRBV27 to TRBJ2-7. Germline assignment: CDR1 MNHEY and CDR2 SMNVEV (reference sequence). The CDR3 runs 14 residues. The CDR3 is CASSYGVRPYEQYF.

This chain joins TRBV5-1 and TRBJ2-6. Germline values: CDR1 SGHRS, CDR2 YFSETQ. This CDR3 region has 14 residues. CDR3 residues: CASRYGSGANVLTF.

CDR3 in amino acids: CASSTGTGGQPQHF. The chain uses TRBV6-1 and TRBJ1-5; without DNA, the TCRdb call of TRBD1 cannot be checked. Germline CDR1 MNHNS, CDR2 SASEGT. The CDR3 totals 14 residues.

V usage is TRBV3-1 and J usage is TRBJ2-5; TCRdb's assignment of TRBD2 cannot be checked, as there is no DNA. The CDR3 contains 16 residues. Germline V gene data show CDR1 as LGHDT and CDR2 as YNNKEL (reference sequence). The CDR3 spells CASSHRLAGGMETQYF.

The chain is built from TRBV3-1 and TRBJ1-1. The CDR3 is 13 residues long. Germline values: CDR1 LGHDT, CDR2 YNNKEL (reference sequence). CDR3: CASSDVANTEAFF.

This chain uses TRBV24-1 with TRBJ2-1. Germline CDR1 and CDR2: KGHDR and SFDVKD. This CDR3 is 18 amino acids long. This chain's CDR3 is CATSDPEAAGGPYNEQFF.

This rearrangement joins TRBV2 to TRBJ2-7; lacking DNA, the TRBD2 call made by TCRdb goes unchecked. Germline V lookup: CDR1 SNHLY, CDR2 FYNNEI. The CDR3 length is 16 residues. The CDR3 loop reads CASSEARLAGIYEQYF.

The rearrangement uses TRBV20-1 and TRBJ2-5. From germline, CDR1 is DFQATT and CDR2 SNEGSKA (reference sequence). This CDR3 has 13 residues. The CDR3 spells CSAPRVGSGTQYF.

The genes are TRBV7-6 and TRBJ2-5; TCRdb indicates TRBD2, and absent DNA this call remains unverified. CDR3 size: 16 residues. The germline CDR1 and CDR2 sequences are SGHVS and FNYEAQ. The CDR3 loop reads CASSLYAGGYQETQYF.

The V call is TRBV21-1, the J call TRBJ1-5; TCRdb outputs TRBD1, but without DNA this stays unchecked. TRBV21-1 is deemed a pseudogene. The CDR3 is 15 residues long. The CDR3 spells CASSKGRGGSQPQHF.

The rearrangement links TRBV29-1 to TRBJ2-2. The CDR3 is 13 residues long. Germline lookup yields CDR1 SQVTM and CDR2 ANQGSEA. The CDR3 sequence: CSVHRRNTGELFF.

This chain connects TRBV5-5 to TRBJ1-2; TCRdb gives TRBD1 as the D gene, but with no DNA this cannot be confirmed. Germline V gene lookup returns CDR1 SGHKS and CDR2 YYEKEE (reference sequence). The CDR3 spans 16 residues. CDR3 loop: CASSLWGQGLNYGYTF.

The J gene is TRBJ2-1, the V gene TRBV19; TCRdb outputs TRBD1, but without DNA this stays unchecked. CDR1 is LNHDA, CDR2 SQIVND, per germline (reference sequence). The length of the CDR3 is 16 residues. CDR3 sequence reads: CASSIGQSGGNNEQFF.

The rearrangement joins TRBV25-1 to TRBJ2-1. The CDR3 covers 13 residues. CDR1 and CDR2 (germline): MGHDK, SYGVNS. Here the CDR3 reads CASSGFGDNEQFF.

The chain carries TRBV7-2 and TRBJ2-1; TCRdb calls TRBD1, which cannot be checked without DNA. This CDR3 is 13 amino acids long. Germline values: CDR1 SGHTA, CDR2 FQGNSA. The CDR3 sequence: CATGTGFYNEQFF.